There are a few counts of the clone carrying this TCR beta chain. Its antigen is currently unknown. This specimen belongs to a study of beta chain features in type 1 diabetes. General observations from the study: cDNA-based reads could over-represent cells with high TCR expression.

All of the isolated RNA was reverse transcribed, so expressed TCRB transcripts were sequenced. Only in-frame clones appear in the TCRdb table, and some are missing; sequencing was by immunoSEQ multiplex PCR. This table holds about 360,000 clones, over 9.5% found once. Sorting produced populations that all topped 98% purity. This CDR3 spans 16 amino acids. Germline loops: CDR1 LNHDA, CDR2 SQIVND (reference sequence). Losses at the gene ends were 4 bases for V and 5 bases for J; bases not matched to a gene: 9. This sequence was found in a man aged 18 to 30 in good health. Sequencing was performed on naive CD4+ T cells from blood. The rearrangement links TRBV19 to TRBJ2-1, with 9 nucleotides matching TRBD2. The CDR3 DNA follows: TGTGCCAGTAGTACCTTAGCGGGAGAGGGTGACAATGAGCAGTTCTTC. Protein: CASSTLAGEGDNEQFF.